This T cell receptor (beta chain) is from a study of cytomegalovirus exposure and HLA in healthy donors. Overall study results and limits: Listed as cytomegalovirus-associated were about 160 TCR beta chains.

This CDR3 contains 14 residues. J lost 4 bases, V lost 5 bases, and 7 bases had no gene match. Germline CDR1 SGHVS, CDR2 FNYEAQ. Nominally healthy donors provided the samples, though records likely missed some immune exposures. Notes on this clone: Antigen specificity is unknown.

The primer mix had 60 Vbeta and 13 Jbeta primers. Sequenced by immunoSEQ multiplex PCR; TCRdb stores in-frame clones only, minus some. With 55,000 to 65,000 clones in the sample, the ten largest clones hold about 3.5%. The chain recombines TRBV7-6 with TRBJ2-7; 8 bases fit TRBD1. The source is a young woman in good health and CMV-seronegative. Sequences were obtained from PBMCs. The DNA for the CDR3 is TGTGCCAGCAGCCCAATCCGGGACAGGTACGAGCAGTACTTC. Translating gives CASSPIRDRYEQYF.